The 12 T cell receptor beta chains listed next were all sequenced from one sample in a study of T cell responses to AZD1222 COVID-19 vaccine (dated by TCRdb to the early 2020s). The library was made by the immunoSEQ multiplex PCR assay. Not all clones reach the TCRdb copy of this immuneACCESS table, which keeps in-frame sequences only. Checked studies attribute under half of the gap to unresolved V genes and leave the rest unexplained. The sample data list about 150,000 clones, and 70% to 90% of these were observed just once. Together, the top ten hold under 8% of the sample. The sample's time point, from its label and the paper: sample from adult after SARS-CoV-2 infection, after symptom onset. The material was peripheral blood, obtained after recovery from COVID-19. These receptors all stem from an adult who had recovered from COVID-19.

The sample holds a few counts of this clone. Here the CDR3 reads CASSDSNGGELFF. The CDR3 coding sequence is TGTGCCAGCAGTGATAGCAACGGCGGGGAGCTGTTTTTT. The chain recombines TRBV12-3 or TRBV12-4 with TRBJ2-2; D is unresolved. The V gene lost 5 bases and the J gene lost 7 bases, with 11 bases spanning the gap. The CDR3 length is 13 residues.

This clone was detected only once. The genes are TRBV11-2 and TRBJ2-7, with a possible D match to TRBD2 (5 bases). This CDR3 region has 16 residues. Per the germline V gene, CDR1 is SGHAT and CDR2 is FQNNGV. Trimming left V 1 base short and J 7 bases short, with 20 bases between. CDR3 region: CASSLGIGGRPGEQYF. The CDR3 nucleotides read TGTGCCAGCAGCTTAGGAATTGGCGGGCGTCCGGGGGAGCAGTACTTC.

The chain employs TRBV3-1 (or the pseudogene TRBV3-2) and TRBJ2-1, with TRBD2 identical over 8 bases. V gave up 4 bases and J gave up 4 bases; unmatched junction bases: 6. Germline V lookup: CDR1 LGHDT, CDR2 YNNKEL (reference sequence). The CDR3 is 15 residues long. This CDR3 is CASSPELAEYNEQFF. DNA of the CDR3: TGTGCCAGCAGCCCCGAACTAGCGGAGTACAATGAGCAGTTCTTC.

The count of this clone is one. As DNA, the CDR3 is TGTGCCAGCAGCTTGGTTGCGGGAAGTTCCTACAATGAGCAGTTCTTC. Protein product: CASSLVAGSSYNEQFF. V gene TRBV7-3 combines with J gene TRBJ2-1; the D gene is possibly TRBD2 (6 bases). The CDR3 covers 16 residues. Germline CDR1 and CDR2: SGHTA and FQGTGA. V lost 3 bases and J lost 1, with 13 bases in between.

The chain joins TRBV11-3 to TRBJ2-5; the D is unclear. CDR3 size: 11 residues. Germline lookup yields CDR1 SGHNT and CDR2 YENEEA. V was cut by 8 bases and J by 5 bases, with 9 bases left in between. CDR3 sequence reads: CASGQDETQYF. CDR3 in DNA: TGTGCCAGCGGCCAAGATGAGACCCAGTACTTC.

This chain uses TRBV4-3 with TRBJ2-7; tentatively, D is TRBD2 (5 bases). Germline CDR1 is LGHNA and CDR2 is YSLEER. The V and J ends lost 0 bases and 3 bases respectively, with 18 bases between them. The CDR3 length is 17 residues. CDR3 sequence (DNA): TGCGCCAGCAGCCAAGATCCGCCGGGGAATCTCAACTACGAGCAGTACTTC. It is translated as CASSQDPPGNLNYEQYF.

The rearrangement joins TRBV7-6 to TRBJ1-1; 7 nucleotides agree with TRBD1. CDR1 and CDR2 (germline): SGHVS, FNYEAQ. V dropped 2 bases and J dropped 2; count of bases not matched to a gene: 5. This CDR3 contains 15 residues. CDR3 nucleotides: TGTGCCAGCAGCTTATGGACAGGAGAAAACACTGAAGCTTTCTTT. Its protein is CASSLWTGENTEAFF. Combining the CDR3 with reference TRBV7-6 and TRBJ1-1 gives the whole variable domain GAGVSQSPRYKVTKRGQDVALRCDPISGHVSLYWYRQALGQGPEFLTYFNYEAQQDKSGLPNDRFSAERPEGSISTLTIQRTEQRDSAMYRCASSLWTGENTEAFFGQGTRLTVV.

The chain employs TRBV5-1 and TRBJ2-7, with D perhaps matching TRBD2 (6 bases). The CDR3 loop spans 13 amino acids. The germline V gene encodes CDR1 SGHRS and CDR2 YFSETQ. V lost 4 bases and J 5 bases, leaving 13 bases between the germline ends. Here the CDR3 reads CASSSGPRDEQYF. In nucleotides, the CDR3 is TGCGCCAGCAGCAGCGGGCCTAGGGACGAGCAGTACTTC.

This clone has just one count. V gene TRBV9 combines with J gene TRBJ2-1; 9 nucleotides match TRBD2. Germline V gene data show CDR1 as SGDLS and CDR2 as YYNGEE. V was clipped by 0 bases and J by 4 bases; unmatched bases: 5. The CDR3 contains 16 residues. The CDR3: CASSVGASGIYNEQFF. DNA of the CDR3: TGTGCCAGCAGCGTAGGAGCTAGCGGGATTTACAATGAGCAGTTCTTC.

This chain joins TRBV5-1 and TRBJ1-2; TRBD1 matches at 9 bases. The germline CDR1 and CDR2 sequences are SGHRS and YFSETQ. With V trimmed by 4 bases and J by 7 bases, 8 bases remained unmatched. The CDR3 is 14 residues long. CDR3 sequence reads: CASSPRGQGRGYTF. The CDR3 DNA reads TGCGCCAGCAGCCCGCGGGGACAGGGTCGTGGCTACACCTTC.

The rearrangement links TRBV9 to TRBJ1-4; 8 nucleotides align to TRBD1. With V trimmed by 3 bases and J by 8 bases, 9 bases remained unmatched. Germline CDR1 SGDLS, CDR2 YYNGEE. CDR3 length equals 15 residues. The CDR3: CASSGTGSDYEKLFF. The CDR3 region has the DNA TGTGCCAGCAGCGGGACAGGGAGTGATTACGAAAAACTGTTTTTT.

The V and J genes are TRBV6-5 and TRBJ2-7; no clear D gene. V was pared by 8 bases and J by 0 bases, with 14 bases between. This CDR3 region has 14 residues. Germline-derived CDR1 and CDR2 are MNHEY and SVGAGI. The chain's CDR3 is CASLPGPFSYEQYF. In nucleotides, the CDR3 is TGTGCCAGCCTCCCGGGCCCCTTCTCCTACGAGCAGTACTTC.